This T cell receptor beta chain stems from a study of CD8 T cells in Susac syndrome. Study-wide results and caveats: An acknowledgment was made by the study that its TCR sequencing and HLA analysis involved relatively few individuals.

As to this clonotype: What it binds is not known.

V lost 0 bases to trimming and J lost 8 bases; unmatched junction nucleotides: 7. This CDR3 is built from 15 residues. Germline V gives CDR1 SGHRS, CDR2 YFSETQ. RNA in amounts of roughly 0.5 to 1 ug was reverse transcribed with random hexamers. TCR beta CDR3 was amplified by immunoSEQ multiplex PCR. This amplification extended across 54 Vbeta and 13 Jbeta segments. Via MiXCR, TCRdb re-called the immunoSEQ multiplex PCR reads, giving one row per CDR3 protein. The sample yields almost 450,000 distinct CDR3 sequences, around 85% seen once. The multiple sclerosis controls were treatment-naive patients, and their relapsing-remitting disease was stable or active. TEMRA cells were enriched by FACS, and CD4+ and CD8+ T cells were negatively isolated.

Sequencing input: CD8+ T cells from PBMCs. This TCR was sampled from a human donor with multiple sclerosis. The chain uses TRBV5-1 and TRBJ1-4; 7 nucleotides align to TRBD1. Here the CDR3 DNA reads TGCGCCAGCAGCTTGGTCCCAGGGGGAGAGGAAAAACTGTTTTTT. This codes for CASSLVPGGEEKLFF. Complete variable domain (other parts from reference TRBV5-1 and TRBJ1-4): KAGVTQTPRYLIKTRGQQVTLSCSPISGHRSVSWYQQTPGQGLQFLFEYFSETQRNKGNFPGRFSGRQFSNSRSEMNVSTLELGDSALYLCASSLVPGGEEKLFFGSGTQLSVL.